This TCR beta chain was recovered during a study of blood T cell dynamics during melanoma immunotherapy. Across the study: Metastatic melanoma patients received first-line pembrolizumab or nivolumab plus ipilimumab.

Time point of the sample: week 3, after first cycle of checkpoint inhibitor. Response was assessed by RECIST 1.1 at 12 weeks, except a couple of rapid progressors. Some clones are missing from TCRdb's copy, which holds only in-frame ones; the method was immunoSEQ multiplex PCR. In the table there are approximately 15,000 clones, about 94% of which are singletons. The CDR3 runs to 14 residues. The J segment lost 6 bases and the V segment lost 1 base, leaving 3 bases of the junction unmatched. The germline V gene has CDR1 LNHNV and CDR2 YYDKDF (reference sequence). This clonotype originated in a human donor with melanoma. Sequenced material: blood, taken from a patient treated with checkpoint blockade. This rearrangement joins TRBV15 to TRBJ1-3; 7 bases are shared with TRBD1. CDR3 region: CATSRAGTANTIYF. CDR3 nucleotide sequence: TGTGCCACCAGCAGAGCCGGGACAGCAAACACCATATATTTT.